These 16 T cell receptor beta chains originate from one sample sequenced in a study of tumor-infiltrating lymphocytes in primary liver carcinoma. A constant-region primer primed TCR beta cDNA synthesis from around 500 ng of total RNA. Libraries covering TCR beta were generated through three nested multiplex PCR rounds (using a slightly modified ARM-PCR). Each of the first two PCR rounds ran roughly 9 cycles with TRBV1-TRBV30 forward and C-beta reverse primers. TCRdb used MiXCR to reprocess the multiplex PCR reads, holding one entry per CDR3 protein. The table records 150,000 to 200,000 distinct CDR3 sequences, 50% to 75% of them present only once. It was unsorted whole blood that yielded blood RNA, and germline DNA was also extracted. What was sequenced was peripheral blood. These receptors came from a man aged 35 to 55 with primary liver carcinoma and hepatitis B virus infection.

This clonotype appeared once. The junction and the germline gene differ at one end; a read error may be behind it. V gene TRBV11-2 combines with J gene TRBJ2-7; D not certain. This CDR3 contains 16 residues. Germline CDR1 is SGHAT and CDR2 is FQNNGV. In DNA form, the CDR3 reads TGTGCCAGCAGCTTAAGATCGGCAAACGGTAACTACGGGCAGTATTTC. Translation: CASSLRSANGNYGQYF.

Details on this clonotype: At one of its ends the junction is not consistent with the germline gene, which may arise from a read error. CDR3 in DNA: TGTGCCAGCAGTCCTCCCTGGGGCAATCAGCCCCATCATTTT. Translating gives CASSPPWGNQPHHF. This chain joins TRBV28 and TRBJ1-5, with a weak D call TRBD1 (5 bases). Germline loops: CDR1 MDHEN, CDR2 SYDVKM. The CDR3 consists of 14 residues.

This clonotype came up a few times. V is TRBV4-2 and J is TRBJ2-7; D unclear. The germline V gene encodes CDR1 LGHNA and CDR2 YNFKEQ. V was cut by 0 bases and J by 1 base, with 4 bases left in between. The CDR3 consists of 13 residues. The CDR3 nucleotides read TGTGCCAGCAGCCAAGATACGTCCTACGAGCAGTACTTC. Translation: CASSQDTSYEQYF.

The chain links TRBV12-3 or TRBV12-4 to TRBJ1-2; D not certain. This CDR3 has 11 residues. Trimming took off 7 bases at V and 10 bases at J, with 13 bases between the two ends. The CDR3 sequence is CASTVGSDYTF. The CDR3, as DNA: TGTGCCAGCACCGTGGGTAGTGACTACACCTTC.

The table lists this clonotype with a few counts. The chain links TRBV4-1 to TRBJ2-1; the match to TRBD2 covers 12 bases. V shed 2 bases, J shed 6 bases, and the junction held 8 bases outside the gene matches. CDR1 is MGHRA, CDR2 YSYEKL, per germline. The CDR3 is made up of 17 amino acids. The CDR3 DNA sequence: TGCGCCAGCAGCCAAAAGTCCCTAGCGGGAGGGTTCAATGAGCAGTTCTTC. Its translation is CASSQKSLAGGFNEQFF.

A note on this clonotype: A much bigger clone sits one base away, suggesting this may be a read error. V and J are TRBV11-2 and TRBJ2-3; D is possibly TRBD1 or TRBD2 (5 bases each). With 4 bases removed from V and 9 bases from J, the gap between germline ends came to 20 bases. CDR3 length: 15 residues. The germline V gene encodes CDR1 SGHAT and CDR2 FQNNGV. The CDR3: CASSSFEGRGETQYF. The DNA of the CDR3 is TGTGCCAGCAGCTCATTCGAAGGACGAGGGGAAACGCAGTATTTT.

The chain combines TRBV4-1 with TRBJ2-1; D ambiguous. The V end lost 5 bases, the J end lost 5 bases, and 13 bases lay between the germline ends. This CDR3 region has 14 residues. Germline CDR1 and CDR2: MGHRA and YSYEKL. The CDR3: CASSSLQDDNEQFF. CDR3 nucleotide sequence: TGCGCCAGCAGCTCCCTACAAGACGACAATGAGCAGTTCTTC.

The chain joins TRBV24-1 to TRBJ2-4; a possible D gene is TRBD1 (7 bases). The CDR3 runs to 15 residues. The V gene lost 4 bases and the J gene lost 6 bases, with 15 bases spanning the gap. Germline loops: CDR1 KGHDR, CDR2 SFDVKD. As DNA, the CDR3 is TGTGCCACCAGTGACACAGGGGAGGATAGAAACATTCAGTACTTC. This encodes CATSDTGEDRNIQYF.

This clonotype was seen repeatedly, ten times or more. This chain connects TRBV11-3 to TRBJ2-1; D might be TRBD1 (6 bases). The CDR3 is made up of 13 amino acids. Trimming removed 5 bases at V and 5 bases at J, with 10 bases between. Germline CDR1 SGHNT, CDR2 YENEEA. CDR3 loop: CASSSTGNNEQFF. CDR3 nucleotides: TGTGCCAGCAGCAGTACAGGGAACAATGAGCAGTTCTTC.

This clonotype was counted a single time. An end of the junction differs from the germline gene, which may be a read error. The chain recombines TRBV11-2 with TRBJ2-7; D is uncertain. CDR1 and CDR2 from the germline V gene are SGHAT and FQNNGV. CDR3 length: 9 amino acids. CDR3 residues: CASSYGQYF. The DNA of the CDR3 is TGTGCCAGCAGCTACGGGCAGTACTTC.

V usage is TRBV7-9 and J usage is TRBJ2-5, with 9 nucleotides matching TRBD1. Germline loops: CDR1 SEHNR, CDR2 FQNEAQ (reference sequence). The CDR3 length is 14 residues. V dropped 5 bases and J dropped 5; count of bases not matched to a gene: 6. The CDR3 spells CASSLQGAGETQYF. The CDR3 DNA reads TGTGCCAGCAGCCTACAGGGGGCCGGGGAGACCCAGTACTTC.

This clonotype was counted only a few times. The chain joins TRBV29-1 to TRBJ2-1, with 10 positions matching TRBD2. The CDR3 loop spans 16 amino acids. In germline, CDR1 is SQVTM, CDR2 ANQGSEA. Trimming removed 4 bases from V and 0 bases from J; junction bases left unmatched: 6. CDR3 DNA: TGCAGCGTTGTTGGACTAGCGGCAAGCTCCTACAATGAGCAGTTCTTC. Amino acid sequence: CSVVGLAASSYNEQFF.

A remark on this clonotype: The CDR3 ends on some other residue instead of the conserved phenylalanine or tryptophan, so this is likely a read error. The chain links TRBV10-3 to TRBJ2-3; D is unclear. Per germline, CDR1 ENHRY and CDR2 SYGVKD. V shed 7 bases and J shed 2 bases, with 4 bases lying between them. This CDR3 spans 11 amino acids. Here the CDR3 reads CAITDTDTQYS. The CDR3 DNA is TGTGCCATCACCGACACAGATACGCAGTATTCT.

The V and J genes are TRBV5-8 and TRBJ2-3; D gene ambiguous. The germline gives CDR1 SGHTS, CDR2 YDEGEE. This CDR3 is built from 15 residues. Trimming removed 0 bases at V and 1 base at J, with 9 bases between. The CDR3 reads CASSLEGTGTDTQYF. The DNA for the CDR3 is TGTGCCAGCAGCTTGGAGGGTACGGGCACAGATACGCAGTATTTT.

The chain links TRBV6-5 to TRBJ2-3; 9 positions match TRBD2. Germline V gene sequence: CDR1 MNHEY, CDR2 SVGAGI. The CDR3 runs to 15 residues. The trim removed 6 bases at V and 0 bases at J, leaving 4 bases unmatched. The CDR3 coding sequence is TGTGCCAGCAGGTTTAGCGGGAGTAGCACAGATACGCAGTATTTT. Its protein product is CASRFSGSSTDTQYF.

As regards this clonotype: The final CDR3 position lacks the conserved phenylalanine or tryptophan, pointing to a likely read error. The DNA is left out, because the CDR3 cannot be placed on it with certainty; the CDR3 is given as TCRdb lists it. The chain has TRBV11-3 and TRBJ2-5. Germline loops: CDR1 SGHNT, CDR2 YENEEA. The CDR3 is 13 amino acids in total, end residues counted. CDR3 residues: CASSPGSSETQYS.